The 3 T cell receptor beta chains below were found in one sample sequenced in a study of CD8+ T cells in alopecia areata. Reverse transcription of extracted RNA yielded cDNA, which provided the sequencing template. The protocol was immunoSEQ multiplex PCR, while the TCRdb copy is restricted to in-frame clones and leaves out a portion. The sample includes over 150,000 clones, 50% to 60% of them seen just once. Specimen: CD4+ T cells sorted from blood, collected at week 0. These receptors were taken from a human donor with alopecia areata.

Remarks on this clone: At the DNA level, this CDR3 is encoded by other sequences in the same sample as well. The V and J genes are TRBV4-1 and TRBJ1-1; D may be TRBD1 (5 bases). Germline V gene sequence: CDR1 MGHRA, CDR2 YSYEKL. Trimming pared 0 bases from V and 3 bases from J, leaving 5 bases between. The CDR3 runs to 13 residues. The CDR3 DNA reads as TGCGCCAGCAGCCAAGACAGGGACACTGAAGCTTTCTTT. Protein: CASSQDRDTEAFF.

The chain recombines TRBV30 with TRBJ2-2; 8 bases map to TRBD1. The CDR3 extends over 15 amino acids. Losses at the gene ends were 3 bases for V and 6 bases for J; bases not matched to a gene: 9. Germline V gene sequence: CDR1 GTSNPN, CDR2 SVGIG (reference sequence). CDR3 DNA sequence: TGTGCCTGGAGGGGGAGGACAGGGTTTGCCGGGGAGCTGTTTTTT. It yields the protein CAWRGRTGFAGELFF.

This chain connects TRBV30 to TRBJ1-2, with a weak D call TRBD1 (6 bases). This CDR3 contains 10 residues. Deletions cut 8 bases from V and 8 bases from J, with 12 bases between. Germline values: CDR1 GTSNPN, CDR2 SVGIG (reference sequence). In DNA, the CDR3 is TGTGCCGGGGGCCGTAGCGGCTACACCTTC. Encoded protein: CAGGRSGYTF.